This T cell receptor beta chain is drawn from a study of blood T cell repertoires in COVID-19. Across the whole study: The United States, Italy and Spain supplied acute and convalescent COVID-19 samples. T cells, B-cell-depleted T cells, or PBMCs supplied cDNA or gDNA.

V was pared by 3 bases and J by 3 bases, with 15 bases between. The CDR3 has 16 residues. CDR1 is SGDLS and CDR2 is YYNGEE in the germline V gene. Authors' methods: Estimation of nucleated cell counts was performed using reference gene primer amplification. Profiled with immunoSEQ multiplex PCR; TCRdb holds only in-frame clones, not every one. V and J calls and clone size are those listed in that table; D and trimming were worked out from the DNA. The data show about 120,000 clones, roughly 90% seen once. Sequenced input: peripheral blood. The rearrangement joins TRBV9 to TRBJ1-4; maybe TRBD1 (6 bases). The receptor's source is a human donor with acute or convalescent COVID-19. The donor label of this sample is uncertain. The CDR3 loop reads CASSEGWDKPNEKLFF. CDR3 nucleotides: TGTGCCAGCAGCGAGGGGTGGGACAAGCCTAATGAAAAACTGTTTTTT.